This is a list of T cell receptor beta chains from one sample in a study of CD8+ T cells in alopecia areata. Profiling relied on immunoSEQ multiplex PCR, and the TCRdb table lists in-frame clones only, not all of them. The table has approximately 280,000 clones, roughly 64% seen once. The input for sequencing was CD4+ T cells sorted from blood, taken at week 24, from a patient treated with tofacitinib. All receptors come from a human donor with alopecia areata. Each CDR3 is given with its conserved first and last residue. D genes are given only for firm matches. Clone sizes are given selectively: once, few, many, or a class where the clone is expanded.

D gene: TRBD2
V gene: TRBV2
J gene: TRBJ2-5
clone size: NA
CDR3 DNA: TGTGCCAGCAGTGGGGAGGGGGAGACCCAGTACTTC
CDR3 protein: CASSGEGETQYF

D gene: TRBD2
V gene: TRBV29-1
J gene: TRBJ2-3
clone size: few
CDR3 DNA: TGCAGCGTGGAGCTGACTAGCGGGGGGACAGATACGCAGTATTTT
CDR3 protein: CSVELTSGGTDTQYF

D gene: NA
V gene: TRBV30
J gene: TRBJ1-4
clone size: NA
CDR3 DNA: TGTGCCTGGAGGGGGGCCAGGGAAAAACTGTTTTTT
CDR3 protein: CAWRGAREKLFF

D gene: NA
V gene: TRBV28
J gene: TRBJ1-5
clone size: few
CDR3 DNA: TGTGCCAGCAGGGGTGGGTCGCAGCCCCAGCATTTT
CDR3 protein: CASRGGSQPQHF

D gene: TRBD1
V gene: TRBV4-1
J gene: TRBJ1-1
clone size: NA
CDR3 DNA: TGCGCCAGCAGCCAGGACAGGGGGACTGAAGCTTTCTTT
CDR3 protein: CASSQDRGTEAFF

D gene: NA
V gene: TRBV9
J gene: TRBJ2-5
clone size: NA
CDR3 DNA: TGTGCCAGCAGCGGAGGTCCCCTGCAAGAGACCCAGTACTTC
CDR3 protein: CASSGGPLQETQYF

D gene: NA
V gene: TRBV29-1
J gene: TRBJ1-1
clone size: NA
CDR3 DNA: TGCAGCGTTGGGGGGACACCCAACACTGAAGCTTTCTTT
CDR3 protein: CSVGGTPNTEAFF

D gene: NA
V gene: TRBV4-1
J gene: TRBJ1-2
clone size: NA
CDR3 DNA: TGCGCCAGCAGCCAAGTTCCGGCCGCCTATGGCTACACCTTC
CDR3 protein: CASSQVPAAYGYTF

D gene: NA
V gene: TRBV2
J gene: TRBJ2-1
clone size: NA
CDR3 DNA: TGTGCCAGCAGTGATTGGCGAGGGAATGAGCAGTTCTTC
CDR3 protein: CASSDWRGNEQFF

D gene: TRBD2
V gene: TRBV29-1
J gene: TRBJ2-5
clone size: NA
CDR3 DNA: TGCAGCGTGGTCACCTCGGGACTAGCTAGAGAGACCCAGTACTTC
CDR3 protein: CSVVTSGLARETQYF

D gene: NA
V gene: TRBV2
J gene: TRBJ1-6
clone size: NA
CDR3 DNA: TGTGCCAGCAGTGAAGCAGGGCCCTTCCACTTT
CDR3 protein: CASSEAGPFHF

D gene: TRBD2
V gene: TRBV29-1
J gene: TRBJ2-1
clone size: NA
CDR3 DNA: TGCAGCGTTGAACCCCCCAGCGGGGGAGTTACGGATGAGCAGTTCTTC
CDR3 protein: CSVEPPSGGVTDEQFF

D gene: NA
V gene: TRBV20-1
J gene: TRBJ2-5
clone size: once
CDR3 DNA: TGCAGTGGAGGGTACCAAGAGACCCAGTACTTC
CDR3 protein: CSGGYQETQYF

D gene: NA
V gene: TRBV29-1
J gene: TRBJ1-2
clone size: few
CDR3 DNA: TGCAGCGTTCAAGGTGGTCGAGGAGCTAACTATGGCTACACCTTC
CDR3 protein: CSVQGGRGANYGYTF

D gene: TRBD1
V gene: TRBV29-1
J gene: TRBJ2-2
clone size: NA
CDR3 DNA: TGCAGCCATCAGGGGGCAAGAACCGGGGAGCTGTTTTTT
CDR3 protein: CSHQGARTGELFF

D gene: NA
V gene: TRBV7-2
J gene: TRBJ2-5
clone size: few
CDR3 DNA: TGTGCCAGCAGCTCCTATAGGTCGGCAGGGCTCCAAGAGACCCAGTACTTC
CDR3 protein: CASSSYRSAGLQETQYF

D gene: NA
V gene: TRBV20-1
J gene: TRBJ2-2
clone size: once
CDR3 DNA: TGCAGTGCTAGGGCGGGCGGGGAGCTGTTTTTT
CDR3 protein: CSARAGGELFF

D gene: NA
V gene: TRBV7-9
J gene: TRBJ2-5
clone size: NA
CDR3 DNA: TGTGCCAGCAGCTCCCAGGGGCGGGAGACCCAGTACTTC
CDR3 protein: CASSSQGRETQYF

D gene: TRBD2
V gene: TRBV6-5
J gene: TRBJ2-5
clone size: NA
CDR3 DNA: TGTGCCAGCAGTTCCCGAGGCGGGGGGCCTTTGGGGACCCAGTACTTC
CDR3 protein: CASSSRGGGPLGTQYF

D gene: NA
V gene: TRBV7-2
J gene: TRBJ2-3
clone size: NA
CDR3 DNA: TGTGCCAGCAGCTTAGCGCGCCAAGATACGCAGTATTTT
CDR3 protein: CASSLARQDTQYF

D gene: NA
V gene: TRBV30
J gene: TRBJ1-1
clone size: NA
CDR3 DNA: TGTGCCTGGAGTGTATACCCGGAGATCATGAACACTGAAGCTTTCTTT
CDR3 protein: CAWSVYPEIMNTEAFF

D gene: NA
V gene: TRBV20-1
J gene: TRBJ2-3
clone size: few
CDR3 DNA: TGCAGTGCCAGCACAGATACGCAGTATTTT
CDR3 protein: CSASTDTQYF

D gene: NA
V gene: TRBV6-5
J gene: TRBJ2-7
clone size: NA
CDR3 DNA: TGTGCCAGCAGTGGGGCCGACTACGAGCAGTACTTC
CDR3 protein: CASSGADYEQYF

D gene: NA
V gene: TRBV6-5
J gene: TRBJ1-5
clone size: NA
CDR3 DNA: TGTGCCAGCAGTTACTCGGGCAGGGGAGGACAGCCCCAGCATTTT
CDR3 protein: CASSYSGRGGQPQHF

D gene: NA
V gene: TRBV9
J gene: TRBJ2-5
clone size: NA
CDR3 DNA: TGTGCCAGCAGCGGACCGACCGGGATCGCAGGGGAGACCCAGTACTTC
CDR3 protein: CASSGPTGIAGETQYF

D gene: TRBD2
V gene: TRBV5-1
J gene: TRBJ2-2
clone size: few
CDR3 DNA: TGCGCCAGCGGACTAGCGTCGGACACCGGGGAGCTGTTTTTT
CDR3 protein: CASGLASDTGELFF

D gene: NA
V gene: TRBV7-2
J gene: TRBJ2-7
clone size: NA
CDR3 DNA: TGTGCCAGCAGCCGGAGGAGGGGGACGTACGAGCAGTACTTC
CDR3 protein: CASSRRRGTYEQYF

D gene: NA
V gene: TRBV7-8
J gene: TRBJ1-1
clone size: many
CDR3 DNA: TGTGCCAGCAGCTTACTCGCACAGAACACTGAAGCTTTCTTT
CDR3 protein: CASSLLAQNTEAFF

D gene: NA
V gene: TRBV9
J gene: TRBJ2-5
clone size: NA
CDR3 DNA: TGTGCCAGCAGCGTGGCACAGGAGACCCAGTACTTC
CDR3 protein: CASSVAQETQYF

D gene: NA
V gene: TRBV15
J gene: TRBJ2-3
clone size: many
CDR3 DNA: TGTGCCACCAGCACCCGACTAGGAGAGAGTGGAGATACGCAGTATTTT
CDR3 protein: CATSTRLGESGDTQYF

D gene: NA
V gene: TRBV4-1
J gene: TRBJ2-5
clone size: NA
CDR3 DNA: TGCGCCAGCAGCCTAGCAAATTTAAGGTCGTGGGAATCACTACAAGAGACCCAGTACTTC
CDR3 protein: CASSLANLRSWESLQETQYF

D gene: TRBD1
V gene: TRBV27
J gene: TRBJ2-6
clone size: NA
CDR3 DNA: TGTGCCAGCAGTCCCGGCAGGGGGCTTGGGGCCAACGTCCTGACTTTC
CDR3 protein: CASSPGRGLGANVLTF

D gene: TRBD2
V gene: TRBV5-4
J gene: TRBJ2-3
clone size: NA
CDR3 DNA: TGTGCCAGCAGTCCTAAGCGTAGCGGGGGGACCTCAGATACGCAGTATTTT
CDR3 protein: CASSPKRSGGTSDTQYF

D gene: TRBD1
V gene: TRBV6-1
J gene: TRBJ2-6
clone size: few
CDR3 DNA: TGTGCCAGCAGTGGACACAGGGGAATTAACTCTGGGGCCAACGTCCTGACTTTC
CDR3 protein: CASSGHRGINSGANVLTF

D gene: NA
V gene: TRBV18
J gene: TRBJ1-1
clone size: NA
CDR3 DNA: TGTGCCAGCTCACCATTATCCAGCGAGAACACTGAAGCTTTCTTT
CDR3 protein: CASSPLSSENTEAFF

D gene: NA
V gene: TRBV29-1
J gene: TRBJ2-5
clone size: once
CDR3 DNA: TGCAGCGTTGATTGGGCCGCCAGGGAGACCCAGTACTTC
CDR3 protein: CSVDWAARETQYF

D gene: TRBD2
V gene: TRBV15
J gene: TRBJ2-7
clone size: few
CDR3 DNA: TGTGCCACCAGCAGACGGGAGCGGGGCTCCGAGCAGTACTTC
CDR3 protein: CATSRRERGSEQYF

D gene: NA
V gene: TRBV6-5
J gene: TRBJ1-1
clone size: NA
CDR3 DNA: TGTGCCAGCAGGCCCGGGGGACCGAGGACTGAAGCTTTCTTT
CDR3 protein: CASRPGGPRTEAFF

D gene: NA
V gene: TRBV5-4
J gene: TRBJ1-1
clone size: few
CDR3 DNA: TGTGCCAGCAGCCCCTCGCGACAGAACACTGAAGCTTTCTTT
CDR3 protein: CASSPSRQNTEAFF

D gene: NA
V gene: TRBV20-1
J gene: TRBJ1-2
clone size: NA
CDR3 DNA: TGCAGTTGCGAGGGTGGCTATGGCTACACCTTC
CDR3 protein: CSCEGGYGYTF

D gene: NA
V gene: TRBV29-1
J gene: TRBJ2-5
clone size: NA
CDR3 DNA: TGCAGCGTTGGGCTTAACCAAGAGACCCAGTACTTC
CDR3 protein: CSVGLNQETQYF

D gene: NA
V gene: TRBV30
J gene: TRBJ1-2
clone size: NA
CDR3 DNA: TGTGCCTGGAGTGCAACAGGGACGGGCGGGTATTATGGCTACACCTTC
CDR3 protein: CAWSATGTGGYYGYTF

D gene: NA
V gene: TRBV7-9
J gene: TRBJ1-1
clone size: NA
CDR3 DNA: TGTGCCAGCAGCTTCACAGGTTTGAACACTGAAGCTTTCTTT
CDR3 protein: CASSFTGLNTEAFF

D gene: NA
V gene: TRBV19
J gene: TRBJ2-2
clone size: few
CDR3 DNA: TGTGCCAGTAGTACAGGGAACACAGACACCGGGGAGCTGTTTTTT
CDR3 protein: CASSTGNTDTGELFF

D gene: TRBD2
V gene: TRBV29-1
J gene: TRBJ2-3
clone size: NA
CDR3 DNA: TGCAGCGTTGAAGATCCCCTTGAACGCGCGGGGGGGTACCCCCCTCGTACAGATACGCAGTATTTT
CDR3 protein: CSVEDPLERAGGYPPRTDTQYF

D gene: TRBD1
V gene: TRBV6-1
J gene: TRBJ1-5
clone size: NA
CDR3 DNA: TGTGCCAGCAGTGATGACAGGGGAGGGAATCAGCCCCAGCATTTT
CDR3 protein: CASSDDRGGNQPQHF

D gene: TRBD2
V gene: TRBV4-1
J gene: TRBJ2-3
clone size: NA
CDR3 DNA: TGCGCCAGCAGCCAAGGCCGACTAGCGGGGACTAGCACAGATACGCAGTATTTT
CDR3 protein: CASSQGRLAGTSTDTQYF

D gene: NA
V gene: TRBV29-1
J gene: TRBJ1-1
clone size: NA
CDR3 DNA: TGCAGCGTTACTCAGGGTGGGATGGGAAACACTGAAGCTTTCTTT
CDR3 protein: CSVTQGGMGNTEAFF

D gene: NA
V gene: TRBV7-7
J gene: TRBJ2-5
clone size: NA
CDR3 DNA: TGTGCTAGCAGCTTTTGGAAGGGGGAGACCCAGTACTTC
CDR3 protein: CASSFWKGETQYF

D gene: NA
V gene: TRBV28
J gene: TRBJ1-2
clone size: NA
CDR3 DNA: TGTGCCAGCAGTTCCAGGGTTAGGGTGGCTCATGGCTACACCTTC
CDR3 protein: CASSSRVRVAHGYTF

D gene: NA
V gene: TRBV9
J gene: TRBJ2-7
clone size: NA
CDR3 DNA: TGTGCCAGCAGCGTAGCTACTGGCGGCTACGAGCAGTACTTC
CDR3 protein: CASSVATGGYEQYF

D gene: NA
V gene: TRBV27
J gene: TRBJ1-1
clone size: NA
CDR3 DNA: TGTGCCAGCAGTACCCGGTCCCCTCCGACCACTGAAGCTTTCTTT
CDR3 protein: CASSTRSPPTTEAFF

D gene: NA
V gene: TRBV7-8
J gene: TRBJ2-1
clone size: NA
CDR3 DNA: TGTGCCAGCAGCTTACCCCCCCGGAGTTACAATGAGCAGTTCTTC
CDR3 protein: CASSLPPRSYNEQFF

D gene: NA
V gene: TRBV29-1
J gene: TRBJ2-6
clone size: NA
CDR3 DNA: TGCAGCGTTGACGTGACTGGGGCCAACGTCCTGACTTTC
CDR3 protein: CSVDVTGANVLTF

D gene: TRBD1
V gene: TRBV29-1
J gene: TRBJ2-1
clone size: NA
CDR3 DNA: TGCAGCGTGGATAATCGACAGGGGCCATCCTCCTACAATGAGCAGTTCTTC
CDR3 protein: CSVDNRQGPSSYNEQFF

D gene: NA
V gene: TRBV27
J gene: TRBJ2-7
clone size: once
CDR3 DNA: TGTGCCAGCAGTTTATCAGGCCAGTACTACGAGCAGTACTTC
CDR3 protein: CASSLSGQYYEQYF

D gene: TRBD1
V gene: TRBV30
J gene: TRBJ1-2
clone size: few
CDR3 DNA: TGTGCCTGGAGCCCAGGGACGGGACAGAGACCTTATGGCTACACCTTC
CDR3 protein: CAWSPGTGQRPYGYTF

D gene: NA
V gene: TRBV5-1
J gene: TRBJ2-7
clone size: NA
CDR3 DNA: TGCGCCAGCAGGGGTGGGTACGAGCAGTACTTC
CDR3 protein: CASRGGYEQYF

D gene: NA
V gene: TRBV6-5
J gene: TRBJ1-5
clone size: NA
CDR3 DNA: TGTGCCAGCAGTTACTCATTTTCCACGAGTCAGCCCCAGCATTTT
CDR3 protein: CASSYSFSTSQPQHF

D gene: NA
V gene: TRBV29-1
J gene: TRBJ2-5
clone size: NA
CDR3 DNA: TGCAGCGTAGGACAGCAAGAGACCCAGTACTTC
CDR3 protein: CSVGQQETQYF